Given below is one T cell receptor beta chain in context. The sample is drawn from a study of T cells in tumors after PD-1 blockade. About the research overall: Excluded were patients with checkpoint blockade, immunosuppressants, or radiotherapy or other anti-cancer therapy within 4 weeks. Treatment was either pembrolizumab 200 mg every 3 weeks or cemiplimab 350 mg every 2 weeks. Daily vismodegib 150 mg continued in a subset of anti-PD-1-treated patients.

With 1 base clipped from V and 2 bases from J, the junction kept 2 bases outside the gene matches. The CDR3 is 14 residues long. From germline, CDR1 is SGHDT and CDR2 YYEEEE. Only in-frame clones appear in the TCRdb table, and some are missing; sequencing was by immunoSEQ multiplex PCR. The sample comprises about 33,000 clones, about 77% of which are singletons, and under 40% rests with the top ten. This sequence originates from a human donor with basal cell carcinoma. The sequenced sample was PBMCs, obtained before anti-PD-1 treatment. The chain joins TRBV5-6 to TRBJ2-7, with 8 bases fitting TRBD1. In nucleotides, the CDR3 is TGTGCCAGCAGCTTGCAGGGGGCAACCTACGAGCAGTACTTC. Encoded protein: CASSLQGATYEQYF.